The T cell receptor beta chain described here comes from a study of CD8+CD57+ T cells in acquired aplastic anemia. Study background: Sorted cells (CD4+ and CD8+) yielded DNA amounts that averaged approximately 2.9 ug.

Researchers used genomic DNA as the template to profile TCR beta VDJ and CDR3. TCRdb used MiXCR to reprocess the reads, holding one entry per CDR3 protein. This table holds more than 250,000 distinct CDR3 sequences, about 56% found once. Whole-study findings and limits: Patients and controls turned out to have 25 to 35 CD8+ CDR3 sequences in common.

The CDR3 runs 16 residues. Germline V lookup: CDR1 SEHNR, CDR2 FQNEAQ (reference sequence). The V and J ends lost 4 bases and 2 bases respectively, with 16 bases between them. This clonotype was detected only a few times. Its cognate antigen is unknown. This rearrangement joins TRBV7-9 to TRBJ2-3, with D perhaps matching TRBD1 (5 bases). The TCR sequence derives from a human donor with severe aplastic anemia or a healthy control (not recorded which). The sequenced sample consisted of sorted CD4+, CD8+, or CD8+CD57+ T cells (not recorded which) from PBMCs. DNA of the CDR3: TGTGCCAGCAGCTCAGGGTCCGCACCCCTCACAGATACGCAGTATTTT. Translating gives CASSSGSAPLTDTQYF.